The present entry profiles one T cell receptor (beta chain) with its context. The germline V and J ends were trimmed by 0 bases and 2 bases, with 11 bases remaining between them. The CDR3 length is 17 residues. The data derive from a study of T-cell reconstitution after alpha-beta-depleted transplantation in children. This sample's TCRbeta library carried unique molecular identifier barcodes. TCRdb reanalysed the PCR reads using MiXCR and keeps one entry per CDR3 protein. The sample includes around 800,000 distinct CDR3 sequences, around 17% seen only once; the top ten take 5%. The clonotype comes from a male patient aged 10 to 17 who had a stem cell transplant for acute lymphoblastic leukemia, so the T cells may come from the graft donor. This chain uses TRBV12-3 or TRBV12-4 with TRBJ2-6; D is unclear. The sequenced sample was PBMCs, mostly from graft donor cells, obtained 360 days after TCRalphabeta/CD19-depleted stem cell transplant. The CDR3 DNA reads as TGTGCCAGCAGTTTAGCGCCCGAATATACTGGGGCCAACGTCCTGACTTTC. This sequence encodes CASSLAPEYTGANVLTF.